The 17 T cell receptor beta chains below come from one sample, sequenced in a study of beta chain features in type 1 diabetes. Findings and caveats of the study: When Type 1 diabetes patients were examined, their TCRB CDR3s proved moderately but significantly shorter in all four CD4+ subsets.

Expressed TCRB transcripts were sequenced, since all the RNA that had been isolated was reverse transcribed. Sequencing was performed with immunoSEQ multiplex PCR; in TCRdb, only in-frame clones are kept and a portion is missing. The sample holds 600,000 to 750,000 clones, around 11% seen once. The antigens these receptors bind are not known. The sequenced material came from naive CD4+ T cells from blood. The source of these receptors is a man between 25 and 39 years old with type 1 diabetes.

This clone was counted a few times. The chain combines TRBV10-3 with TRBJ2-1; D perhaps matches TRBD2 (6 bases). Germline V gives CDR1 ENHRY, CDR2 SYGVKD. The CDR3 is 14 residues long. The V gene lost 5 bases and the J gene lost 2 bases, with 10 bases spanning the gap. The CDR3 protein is CAISPGVPYNEQFF. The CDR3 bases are TGTGCCATCAGTCCGGGGGTCCCCTACAATGAGCAGTTCTTC.

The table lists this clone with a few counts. CDR3 region: CASSLGDMGTEAFF. CDR3 nucleotide sequence: TGCGCCAGCAGCTTAGGGGACATGGGCACTGAAGCTTTCTTT. The chain carries TRBV5-1 and TRBJ1-1, with a possible D match to TRBD1 (6 bases). Germline CDR1 is SGHRS and CDR2 is YFSETQ. V was pared by 2 bases and J by 4 bases, with 12 bases between. The CDR3 is made up of 14 amino acids.

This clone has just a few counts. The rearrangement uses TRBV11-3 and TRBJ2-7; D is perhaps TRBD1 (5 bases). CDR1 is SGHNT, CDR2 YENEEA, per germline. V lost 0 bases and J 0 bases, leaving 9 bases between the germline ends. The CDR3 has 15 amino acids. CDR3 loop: CASSLEGVSSYEQYF. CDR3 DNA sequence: TGTGCCAGCAGCTTAGAAGGGGTTAGCTCCTACGAGCAGTACTTC.

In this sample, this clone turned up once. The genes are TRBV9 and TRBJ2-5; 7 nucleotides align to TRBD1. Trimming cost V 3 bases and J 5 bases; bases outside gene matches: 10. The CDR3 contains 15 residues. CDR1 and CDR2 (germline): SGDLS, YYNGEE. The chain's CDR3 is CASSGRTGPRETQYF. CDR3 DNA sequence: TGTGCCAGCAGCGGACGGACAGGCCCTAGGGAGACCCAGTACTTC.

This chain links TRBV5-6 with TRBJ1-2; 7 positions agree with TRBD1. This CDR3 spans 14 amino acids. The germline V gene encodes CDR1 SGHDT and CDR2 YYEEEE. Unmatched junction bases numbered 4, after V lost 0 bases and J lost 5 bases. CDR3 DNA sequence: TGTGCCAGCAGCTTGGACCTGACAGGGTATGGCTACACCTTC. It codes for CASSLDLTGYGYTF.

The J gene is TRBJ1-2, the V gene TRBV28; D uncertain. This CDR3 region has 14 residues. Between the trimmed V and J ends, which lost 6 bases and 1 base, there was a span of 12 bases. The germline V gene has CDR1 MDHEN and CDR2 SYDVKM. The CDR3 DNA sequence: TGTGCCAGCAGGAACACTGGAAGTAACTATGGCTACACCTTC. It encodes CASRNTGSNYGYTF.

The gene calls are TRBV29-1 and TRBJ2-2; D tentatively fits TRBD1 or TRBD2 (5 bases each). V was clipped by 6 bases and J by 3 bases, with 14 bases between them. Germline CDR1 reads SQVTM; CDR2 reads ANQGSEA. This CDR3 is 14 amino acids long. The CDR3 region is CSVAGTDHTGELFF. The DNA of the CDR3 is TGCAGCGTAGCCGGGACGGACCACACCGGGGAGCTGTTTTTT.

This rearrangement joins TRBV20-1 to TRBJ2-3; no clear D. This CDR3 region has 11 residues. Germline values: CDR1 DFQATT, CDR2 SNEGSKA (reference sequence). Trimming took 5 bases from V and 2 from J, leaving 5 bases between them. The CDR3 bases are TGCAGTGCTGAGCCCACAGATACGCAGTATTTT. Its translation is CSAEPTDTQYF.

CDR3 in amino acids: CASSPSGAPNTEAFF. The CDR3 bases are TGTGCCAGCAGCCCTTCAGGGGCCCCGAACACTGAAGCTTTCTTT. The rearrangement uses TRBV14 and TRBJ1-1; D is possibly TRBD1 (6 bases). Between the trimmed V and J ends, which lost 4 bases and 1 base, there was a span of 13 bases. Germline assignment: CDR1 SGHDN and CDR2 FVKESK. The CDR3 is 15 amino acids. Full variable domain (rest looked up from reference TRBV14 and TRBJ1-1): EAGVTQFPSHSVIEKGQTVTLRCDPISGHDNLYWYRRVMGKEIKFLLHFVKESKQDESGMPNNRFLAERTGGTYSTLKVQPAELEDSGVYFCASSPSGAPNTEAFFGQGTRLTVV.

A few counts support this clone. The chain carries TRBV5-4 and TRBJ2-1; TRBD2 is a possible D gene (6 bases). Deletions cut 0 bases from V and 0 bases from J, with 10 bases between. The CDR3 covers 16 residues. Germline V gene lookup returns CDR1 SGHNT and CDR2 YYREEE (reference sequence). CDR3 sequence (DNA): TGTGCCAGCAGCTTGGCTTTCGGGAGCTCCTACAATGAGCAGTTCTTC. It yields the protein CASSLAFGSSYNEQFF.

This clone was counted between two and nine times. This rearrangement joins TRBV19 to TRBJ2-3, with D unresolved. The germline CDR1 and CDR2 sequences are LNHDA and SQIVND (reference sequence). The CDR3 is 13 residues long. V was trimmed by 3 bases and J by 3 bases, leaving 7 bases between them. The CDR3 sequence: CASSILGTDTQYF. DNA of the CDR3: TGTGCCAGTAGTATTTTAGGGACAGATACGCAGTATTTT.

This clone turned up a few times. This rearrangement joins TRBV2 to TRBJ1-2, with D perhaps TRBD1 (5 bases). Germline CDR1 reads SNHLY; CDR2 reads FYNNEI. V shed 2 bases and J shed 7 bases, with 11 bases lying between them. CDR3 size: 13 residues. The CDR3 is CASSETGKSGYTF. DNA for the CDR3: TGTGCCAGCAGTGAAACAGGAAAAAGTGGCTACACCTTC.

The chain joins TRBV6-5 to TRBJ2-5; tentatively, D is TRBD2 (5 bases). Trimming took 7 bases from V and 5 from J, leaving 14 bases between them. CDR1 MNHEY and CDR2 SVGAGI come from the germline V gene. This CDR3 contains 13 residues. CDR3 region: CASTTPGVETQYF. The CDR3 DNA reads TGTGCCAGCACGACGCCCGGGGTGGAGACCCAGTACTTC.

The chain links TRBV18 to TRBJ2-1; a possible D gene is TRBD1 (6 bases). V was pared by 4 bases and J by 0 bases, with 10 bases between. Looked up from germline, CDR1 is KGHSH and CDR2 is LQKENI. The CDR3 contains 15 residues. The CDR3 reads CASSLTGSSYNEQFF. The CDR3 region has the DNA TGTGCCAGCTCACTGACAGGTAGCTCCTACAATGAGCAGTTCTTC.

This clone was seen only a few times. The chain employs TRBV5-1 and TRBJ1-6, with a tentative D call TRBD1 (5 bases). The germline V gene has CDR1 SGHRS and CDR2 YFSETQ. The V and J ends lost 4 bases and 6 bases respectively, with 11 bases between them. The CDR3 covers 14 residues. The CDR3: CASSPGTANSPLHF. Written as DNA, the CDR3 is TGCGCCAGCAGCCCCGGGACGGCTAATTCACCCCTCCACTTT.

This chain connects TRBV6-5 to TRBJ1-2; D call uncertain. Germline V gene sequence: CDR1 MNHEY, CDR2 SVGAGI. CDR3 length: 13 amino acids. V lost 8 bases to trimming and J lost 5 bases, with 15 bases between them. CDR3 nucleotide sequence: TGTGCCAGCGGCGGCCTCGGGGATTATGGCTACACCTTC. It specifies CASGGLGDYGYTF.

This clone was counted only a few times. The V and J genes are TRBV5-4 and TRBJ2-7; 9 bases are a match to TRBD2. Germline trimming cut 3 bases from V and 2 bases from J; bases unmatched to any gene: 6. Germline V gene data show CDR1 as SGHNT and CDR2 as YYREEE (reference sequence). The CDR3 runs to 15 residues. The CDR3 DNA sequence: TGTGCCAGCAGCTCGGTAGCGGGGGCCGCCTACGAGCAGTACTTC. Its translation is CASSSVAGAAYEQYF.